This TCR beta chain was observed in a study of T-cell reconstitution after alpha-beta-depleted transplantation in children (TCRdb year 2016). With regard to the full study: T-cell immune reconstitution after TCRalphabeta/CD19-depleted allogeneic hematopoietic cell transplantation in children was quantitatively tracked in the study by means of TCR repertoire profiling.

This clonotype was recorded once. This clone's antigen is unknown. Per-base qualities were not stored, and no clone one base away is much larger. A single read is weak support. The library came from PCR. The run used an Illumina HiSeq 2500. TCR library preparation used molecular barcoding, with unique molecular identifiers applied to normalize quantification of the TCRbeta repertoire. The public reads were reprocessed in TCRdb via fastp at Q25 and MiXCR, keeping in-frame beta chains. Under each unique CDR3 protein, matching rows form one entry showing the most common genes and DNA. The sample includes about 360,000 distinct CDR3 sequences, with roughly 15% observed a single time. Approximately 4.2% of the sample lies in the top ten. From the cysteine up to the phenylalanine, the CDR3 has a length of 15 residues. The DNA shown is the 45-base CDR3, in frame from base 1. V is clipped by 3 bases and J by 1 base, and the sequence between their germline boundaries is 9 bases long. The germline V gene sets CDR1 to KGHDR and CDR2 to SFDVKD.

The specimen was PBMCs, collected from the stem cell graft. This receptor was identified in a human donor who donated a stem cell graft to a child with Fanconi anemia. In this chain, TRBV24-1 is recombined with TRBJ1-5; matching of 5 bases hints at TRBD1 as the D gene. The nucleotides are TGTGCCACCAGTGATACGCAGGGAAGCAATCAGCCCCAGCATTTT. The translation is CATSDTQGSNQPQHF.